One sample yielded the 8 T cell receptor beta chains listed below, sequenced in a study of naive and memory T cell subsets (TCRdb year 2017). Using 3' ligation of a UMI-containing oligonucleotide to TCR cDNA, the study laid out a robust and sensitive protocol to amplify, sequence and analyze TCRs. The library was prepared using 5' RACE. Sequencing was carried out with an Illumina MiSeq. Four rounds of PCR, run with the SP2 primer together with nested alpha and beta constant region primers, were used to amplify the ligated cDNA. TCRdb reworked the public reads: Q25 trimming with fastp, MiXCR clone assembly, productive beta chains retained. Here each entry gathers all rows of one CDR3 protein and keeps the most common genes and DNA. In this sample the table shows about 62,000 distinct CDR3 sequences, under 10% of which occur a single time. 15% to 20% of the sample lies in the top ten. All receptors derive from a female donor in good health.

This clonotype has just a few counts. The chain is built from TRBV28 and TRBJ1-4; TRBD1 might be the D (6 bases). Germline-derived CDR1 and CDR2 are MDHEN and SYDVKM. The CDR3 consists of 13 residues. Trimming took off 7 bases at V and 7 bases at J, with 13 bases between the two ends. The CDR3, as DNA: TGTGCCAGCAAACAGGGAGTGGGTGAAAAACTGTTTTTT. Its protein product is CASKQGVGEKLFF.

This chain uses TRBV12-3 or TRBV12-4 with TRBJ1-6; D gene unclear. V lost 7 bases and J 6 bases, leaving 16 bases between the germline ends. The CDR3 is 15 amino acids. CDR3 residues: CASTPSGVSNSPLHF. Written as DNA, the CDR3 is TGTGCCAGCACTCCCTCCGGGGTTTCTAATTCACCCCTCCACTTT.

This chain connects TRBV28 to TRBJ2-1; TRBD1 agrees at 8 bases. Per the germline V gene, CDR1 is MDHEN and CDR2 is SYDVKM. V was clipped by 8 bases and J by 6 bases; unmatched bases: 18. This CDR3 region has 17 residues. This CDR3 is CASQSPRGGQGRNEQFF. CDR3 nucleotides: TGTGCCAGCCAGTCCCCGCGGGGAGGACAGGGACGCAATGAGCAGTTCTTC. Variable domain in full (rest from reference TRBV28 and TRBJ2-1): DVKVTQSSRYLVKRTGEKVFLECVQDMDHENMFWYRQDPGLGLRLIYFSYDVKMKEKGDIPEGYSVSREKKERFSLILESASTNQTSMYLCASQSPRGGQGRNEQFFGPGTRLTVL.

This clonotype has at least ten counts. The chain has TRBV18 and TRBJ1-2, with TRBD1 matching over 10 bases. CDR3 length: 16 amino acids. Germline V gene sequence: CDR1 KGHSH, CDR2 LQKENI. The V gene end was trimmed by 4 bases and the J gene end by 7 bases; junction bases not matched to a gene: 12. The CDR3 DNA is TGTGCCAGCTCACAGACACCCGACAGGGGGCTGGGTGGCTACACCTTC. Protein sequence: CASSQTPDRGLGGYTF.

This clonotype appeared many times. J is TRBJ1-2 and V is TRBV18, with D unclear. Trimming pared 1 base from V and 2 bases from J, leaving 5 bases between. This CDR3 comprises 13 residues. The germline CDR1 and CDR2 sequences are KGHSH and LQKENI. The CDR3 DNA follows: TGTGCCAGCTCACCACGAGAGAACTATGGCTACACCTTC. Its protein is CASSPRENYGYTF.

The V and J genes are TRBV6-5 and TRBJ2-7; TRBD1 or TRBD2 may be the D gene (5 bases each). This CDR3 has 15 residues. Germline CDR1 MNHEY, CDR2 SVGAGI. Between the trimmed V and J ends, which lost 5 bases and 5 bases, there was a span of 19 bases. The CDR3 loop reads CASSLFGARGDEQYF. In DNA form, the CDR3 reads TGTGCCAGCAGTCTCTTTGGGGCCCGGGGTGACGAGCAGTACTTC.

The CDR3 region has the DNA TGTGCCAGCAGCTGGGGGGATGAGCAGTTCTTC. It encodes CASSWGDEQFF. V and J are TRBV5-6 and TRBJ2-1; tentatively, D is TRBD2 (6 bases). Per germline, CDR1 SGHDT and CDR2 YYEEEE. V gave up 3 bases and J gave up 8 bases, with 6 bases separating them. This CDR3 is 11 amino acids long.

This clonotype was seen ten or more times. V gene TRBV9 combines with J gene TRBJ2-7; TRBD1 agrees at 8 bases. CDR3 length: 15 amino acids. After removal of 3 bases from V and 0 bases from J, the junction contained 5 bases not matched to a gene. The V gene's germline CDR1 is SGDLS and CDR2 YYNGEE. Here the CDR3 DNA reads TGTGCCAGCAGCGCCCGACAGGGGACCTCCTACGAGCAGTACTTC. Amino acids: CASSARQGTSYEQYF.